This TCR beta chain stems from a study of blood T cell repertoires in COVID-19. Background on the study: Sites in the United States, Italy and Spain provided acute and convalescent COVID-19 samples. The cDNA or gDNA used as material had been derived from T cells, B-cell-depleted T cells, or PBMCs.

In the source study's methods: Counts of nucleated cells, estimated from reference gene primer amplification, were obtained. Only in-frame clones appear in the TCRdb table, and some are missing; sequencing was by immunoSEQ multiplex PCR. V and J calls and clone size are given by that table; D and trimming were obtained from the DNA. The sample includes roughly 75,000 clones, about 89% of them seen just once. This clone has just one count. The CDR3 is made up of 12 amino acids. V shed 4 bases and J shed 8 bases, with 12 bases lying between them. The germline V gene has CDR1 SGHDT and CDR2 YYEEEE. The rearrangement uses TRBV5-6 and TRBJ1-1; D possibly corresponds to TRBD1 (5 bases). The sequence came from a man aged 60-69 years with acute or convalescent COVID-19. Sequenced: peripheral blood. The chain's CDR3 is CASSPRGREAFF. CDR3 bases: TGTGCCAGCAGCCCCCGGGGGAGGGAAGCTTTCTTT. Variable domain in full (rest from reference TRBV5-6 and TRBJ1-1): DAGVTQSPTHLIKTRGQQVTLRCSPKSGHDTVSWYQQALGQGPQFIFQYYEEEERQRGNFPDRFSGHQFPNYSSELNVNALLLGDSALYLCASSPRGREAFFGQGTRLTVV.